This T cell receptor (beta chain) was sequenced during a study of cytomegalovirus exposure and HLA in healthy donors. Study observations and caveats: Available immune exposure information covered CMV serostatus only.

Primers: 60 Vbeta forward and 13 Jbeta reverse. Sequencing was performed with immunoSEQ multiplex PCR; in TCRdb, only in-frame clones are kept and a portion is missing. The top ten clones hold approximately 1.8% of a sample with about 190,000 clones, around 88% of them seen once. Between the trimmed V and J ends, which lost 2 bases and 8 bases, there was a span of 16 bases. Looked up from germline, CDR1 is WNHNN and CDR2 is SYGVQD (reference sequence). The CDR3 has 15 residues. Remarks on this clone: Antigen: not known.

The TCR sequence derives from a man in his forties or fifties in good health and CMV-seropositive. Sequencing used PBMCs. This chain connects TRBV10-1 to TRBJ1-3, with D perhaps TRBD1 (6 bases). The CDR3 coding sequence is TGCGCCAGCAGTGAGAACGGACAGTACAGGGACACCATATATTTT. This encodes CASSENGQYRDTIYF.